This T cell receptor (beta chain) emerged from a study of regulatory T cells in long-lasting Graves disease (dated by TCRdb to the early 2020s). Background on the whole study: Patients with newly diagnosed Graves' disease had been on antithyroid drugs for under 3 months. Peripheral blood TCR sequencing and RNA sequencing compared persistent Graves' disease patients with newly diagnosed Graves' disease patients. The study was registered as a clinical trial and conducted in China. A total of 35 or so samples underwent TCR sequencing: around 13 from persistent and roughly 20 from newly diagnosed Graves' disease patients.

Overall study results and their limits: As a limitation, the authors acknowledged that the small sample size may reduce accuracy. Sequencing and analysis were limited to the TCR beta chain. Only peripheral blood was studied, because thyroid tissue, the primary lesion, was inaccessible. Persistent Graves' disease patients showed lower TCR Shannon entropy and fewer highly expanded clones than newly diagnosed patients, suggesting clonal expansion. Patients with persistent disease shared more public clonotypes (around 2,500) than newly diagnosed patients did (approximately 1,000). Persistent disease showed preferential use of TRBV28, TRBJ1-2 and TRBJ2-5, whereas newly diagnosed disease favored TRBV20-1 and TRBJ2-1.

Library creation used multiplex PCR. The listed sequencing device is Illumina HiSeq 4000. To build TCR beta libraries, CDR3 regions were amplified by Arm-PCR using iRepertoire HTBI primers. Gel purification was performed on PCR products prior to sequencing. On the authors' methods: A total of fewer than 65 TRBV and 14 TRBJ segments were identified across samples and were used for gene usage analysis of CDR3 amino acid clonotypes. COPE and FqMerger were used to merge filtered high-quality paired reads into contigs. BLAST was used to align contigs to IMGT TRBV, TRBD and TRBJ reference genes, with CDR3 defined following IMGT. Any clonotype with a frequency above 0.1% was counted as a highly expanded clone. Shannon entropy served as the measure of repertoire diversity, while the Gini coefficient captured V-J evenness. A clonotype was considered public if more than one individual shared it. TCRdb reprocessing: public reads trimmed at Q25 with fastp, clones called with MiXCR, in-frame beta chains kept. When rows share a CDR3 protein, they turn into one entry using the most common DNA and genes. These V and J calls derive from TCRdb rather than the authors' analysis. For this sample there are hundreds of thousands of distinct CDR3 sequences; 16% appear just once. The top ten hold just under 30% of the sample.

Interpreted using the paper, the time point label stands for: newly diagnosed GD, antithyroid drugs for less than 3 months. For both TCR sequencing and RNA sequencing, RNA was extracted from PBMCs in TRIzol. Graves' disease was diagnosed according to American Thyroid Association guidelines. Patients for the study were recruited at an endocrinology department in Xi'an, China. From each patient, around 9.3 milliliters of peripheral blood was collected into an EDTA anticoagulant tube. PBMCs were isolated by Ficoll Paque Plus density gradient separation without further T cell sorting. An Agilent 2100 Bioanalyzer and agarose gel were used to check RNA quality, while a NanoDrop 2000 measured RNA concentration. This clonotype came up many times. This clone's antigen is unknown. Base qualities are not at hand, and no much larger clone is one base apart. Measured from the cysteine to the phenylalanine, the CDR3 is 14 residues long. Only the CDR3 DNA is retained, 42 bases long and in frame from the first base. Reading the germline V gene gives CDR1 KGHSH and CDR2 LQKENI. Compared with germline, V lacks 4 bases and J lacks 6 bases; bases without a gene match: 1.

A further study also used this sample, focusing on T cells in Graves' hyperthyroidism and ophthalmopathy. The other study reports the following: Stable Graves' hyperthyroidism was defined as the absence of progression to ophthalmopathy over 18 months of follow-up. Hyperthyroidism patients were newly diagnosed, had a disease duration of under 2 months, and were aged 18 to 65 years. Any patient with an uncontrolled infection, another autoimmune disease, pregnancy or lactation was excluded. Clinical symptoms, serum thyroxine and TRAb, thyroid ultrasound, and orbital computed tomography formed the basis for the diagnoses. The TCR CDR3 was subjected to a first round of RT-PCR using the HTBI primer set and the Qiagen OneStep RT-PCR kit. Blood samples also contained most of the expanded thyroid clonotypes (frequency above 0.001), which suggests that blood repertoires may reflect thyroid immune responses. A 13 V-J signature model separated ophthalmopathy from stable hyperthyroidism, with around 91% sensitivity and 81% to 83% specificity in cross-validation and 80%/75% in testing. In validation, the model predicted progression to ophthalmopathy a median of about 6.5 months before onset, with 70% to 71% sensitivity and about 75% specificity. To identify TCR V-J signatures that set the groups apart, the researchers used a discovery cohort of about a hundred patients, made up of under 50 with Graves' ophthalmopathy and about 59 with stable Graves' hyperthyroidism. Prospective prediction of ophthalmopathy was tested in an independent validation cohort of some 19 hyperthyroidism patients and 17 patients who later progressed to ophthalmopathy. The 75 to 100 discovery patients were divided at random into training and test sets in a 7:3 ratio. Thyroid tissue and blood T-cell repertoires from roughly six Graves' hyperthyroidism patients were also compared in the study. Following sampling, methimazole starting at 30 mg daily was given to hyperthyroidism patients, and high-dose intravenous methylprednisolone was given to ophthalmopathy patients. Libraries were constructed in a second round of multiplex PCR, after which size selection and purification were carried out. Libraries were sequenced paired-end with 100 bp reads on an Illumina HiSeq2000. SOAPnuke was used to process the raw data, with reads discarded if the reads contained adapters or uncalled bases, had a mean Phred below 15, or lacked an exact constant-primer or identifier match. COPE v1.2.5 was used to merge the high-quality paired reads, and each unique nucleotide sequence was defined as a clonotype. MiTCR v1.1 was used to align the clonotypes against IMGT TRBV, TRBD and TRBJ reference segments. The analysis included only V-J combinations with a frequency above 0.0001, which together covered 99% to 99.2% of the repertoires. The TCS score was defined as F50 (clonal expansion) divided by E x V (chaos), with BLOSUM62-based TCRdist calculated between CDR3 peptides within each V-J. Welch's t-statistics and random forest reduced around 510 V-J features to about 13, which were used in a naive Bayes classifier (R e1071). No statistical method was used to fix the sample size in advance, and group allocation was not hidden from the investigators. The paper describes TCR Vbeta CDR3 sequencing of 120 to 150 peripheral blood samples, made up of 43 ophthalmopathy patients, around 78 hyperthyroidism patients and roughly 17 progressor patients.

Sequenced here: peripheral blood mononuclear cells (PBMCs), sampled at new diagnosis, from a patient treated with antithyroid drugs. This receptor was taken from a man aged 35 to 55 with Graves disease. Donor details come from another sample of the same person, matched by shared clones. The sequence links TRBV18 to TRBJ2-1, with 12 junctional bases fitting TRBD2. The sequenced DNA: TGTGCCAGCTCACAACTAGCGGGGGGCAATGAGCAGTTCTTC. Its translation reads: CASSQLAGGNEQFF.